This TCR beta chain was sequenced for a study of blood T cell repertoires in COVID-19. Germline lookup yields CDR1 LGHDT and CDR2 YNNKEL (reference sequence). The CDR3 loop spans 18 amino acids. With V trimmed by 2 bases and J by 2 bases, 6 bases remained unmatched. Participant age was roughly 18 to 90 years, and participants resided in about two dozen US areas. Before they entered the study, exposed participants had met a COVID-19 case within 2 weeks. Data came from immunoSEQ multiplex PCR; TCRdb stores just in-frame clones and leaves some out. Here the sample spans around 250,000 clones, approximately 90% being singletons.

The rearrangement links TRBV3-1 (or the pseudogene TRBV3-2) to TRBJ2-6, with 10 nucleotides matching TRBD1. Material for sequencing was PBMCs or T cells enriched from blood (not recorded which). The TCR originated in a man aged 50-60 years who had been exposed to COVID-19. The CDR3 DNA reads TGTGCCAGCAGCCAATGGACAGGGGGAATCGCTGGGGCCAACGTCCTGACTTTC. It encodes CASSQWTGGIAGANVLTF.